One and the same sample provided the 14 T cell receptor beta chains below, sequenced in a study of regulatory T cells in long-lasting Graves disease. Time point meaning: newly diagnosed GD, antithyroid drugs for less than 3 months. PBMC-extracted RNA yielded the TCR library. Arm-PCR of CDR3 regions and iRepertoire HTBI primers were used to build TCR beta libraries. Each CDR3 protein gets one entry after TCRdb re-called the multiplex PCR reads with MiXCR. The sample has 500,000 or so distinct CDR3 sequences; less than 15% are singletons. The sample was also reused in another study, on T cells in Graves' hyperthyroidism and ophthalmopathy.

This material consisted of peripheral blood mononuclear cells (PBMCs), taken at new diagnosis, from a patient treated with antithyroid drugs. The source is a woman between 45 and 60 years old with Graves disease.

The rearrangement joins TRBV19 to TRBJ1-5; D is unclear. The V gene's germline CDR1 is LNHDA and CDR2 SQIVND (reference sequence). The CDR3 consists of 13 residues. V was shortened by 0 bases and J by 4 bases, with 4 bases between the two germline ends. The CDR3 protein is CASSIEGNQPQHF. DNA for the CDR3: TGTGCCAGTAGTATAGAAGGAAATCAGCCCCAGCATTTT.

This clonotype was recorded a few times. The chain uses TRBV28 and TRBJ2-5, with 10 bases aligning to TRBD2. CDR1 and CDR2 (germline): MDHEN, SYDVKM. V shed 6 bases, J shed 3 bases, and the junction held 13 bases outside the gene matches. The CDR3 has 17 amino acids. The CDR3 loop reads CASRPLGGLAEKETQYF. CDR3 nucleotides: TGTGCCAGCAGGCCCCTAGGCGGACTAGCGGAGAAAGAGACCCAGTACTTC. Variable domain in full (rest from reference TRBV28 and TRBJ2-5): DVKVTQSSRYLVKRTGEKVFLECVQDMDHENMFWYRQDPGLGLRLIYFSYDVKMKEKGDIPEGYSVSREKKERFSLILESASTNQTSMYLCASRPLGGLAEKETQYFGPGTRLLVL.

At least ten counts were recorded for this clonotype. The CDR3 region has the DNA TGTGCCAGCTCCCACCTAGGATCCGCGAACACCGGGGAGCTGTTTTTT. This gives the protein CASSHLGSANTGELFF. V gene TRBV11-2 combines with J gene TRBJ2-2; no clear D. Trimming stripped 8 bases from V and 0 bases from J, with 16 bases between. This CDR3 spans 16 amino acids. CDR1 and CDR2 (germline): SGHAT, FQNNGV. The whole variable domain, filled in from reference TRBV11-2 and TRBJ2-2, reads EAGVAQSPRYKIIEKRQSVAFWCNPISGHATLYWYQQILGQGPKLLIQFQNNGVVDDSQLPKDRFSAERLKGVDSTLKIQPAKLEDSAVYLCASSHLGSANTGELFFGEGSRLTVL.

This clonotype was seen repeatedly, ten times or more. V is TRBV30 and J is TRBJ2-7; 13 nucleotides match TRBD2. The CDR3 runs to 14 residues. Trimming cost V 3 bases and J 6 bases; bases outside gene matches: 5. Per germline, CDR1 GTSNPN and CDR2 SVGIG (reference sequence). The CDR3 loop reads CAWRGGLAGVEQYF. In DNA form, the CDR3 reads TGTGCCTGGAGGGGAGGACTAGCGGGAGTCGAGCAGTACTTC.

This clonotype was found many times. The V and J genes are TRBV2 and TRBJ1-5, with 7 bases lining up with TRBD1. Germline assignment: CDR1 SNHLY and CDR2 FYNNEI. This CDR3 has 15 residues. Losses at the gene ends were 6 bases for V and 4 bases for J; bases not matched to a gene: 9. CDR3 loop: CASRPGQRGNQPQHF. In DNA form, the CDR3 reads TGTGCCAGCAGACCGGGACAGCGAGGGAATCAGCCCCAGCATTTT.

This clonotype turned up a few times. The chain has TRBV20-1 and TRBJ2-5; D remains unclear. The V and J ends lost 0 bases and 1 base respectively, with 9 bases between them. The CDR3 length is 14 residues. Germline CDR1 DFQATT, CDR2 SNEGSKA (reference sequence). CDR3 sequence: CSARDNFLQETQYF. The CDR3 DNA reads TGCAGTGCTAGAGATAACTTCCTCCAAGAGACCCAGTACTTC.

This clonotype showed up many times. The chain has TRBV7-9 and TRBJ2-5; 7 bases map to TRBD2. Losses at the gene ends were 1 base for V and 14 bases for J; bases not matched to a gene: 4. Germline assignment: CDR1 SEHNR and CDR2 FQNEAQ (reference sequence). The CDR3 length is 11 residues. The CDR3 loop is CASSLGLAPYF. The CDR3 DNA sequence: TGTGCCAGCAGCTTAGGACTAGCTCCATACTTC.

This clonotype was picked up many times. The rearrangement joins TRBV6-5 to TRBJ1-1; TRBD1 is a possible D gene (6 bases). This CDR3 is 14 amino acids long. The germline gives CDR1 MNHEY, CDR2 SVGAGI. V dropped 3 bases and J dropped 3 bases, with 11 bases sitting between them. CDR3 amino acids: CASSYTDSDTEAFF. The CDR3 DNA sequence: TGTGCCAGCAGTTATACGGACAGCGACACTGAAGCTTTCTTT.

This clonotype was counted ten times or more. CDR3 region: CATQPEESTDTQYF. CDR3 in DNA: TGTGCTACGCAGCCAGAAGAAAGCACAGATACGCAGTATTTT. This chain joins TRBV6-2 or TRBV6-3 and TRBJ2-3; no firm D call. CDR1 MNHEY and CDR2 SVGEGT come from the germline V gene. The CDR3 totals 14 residues.

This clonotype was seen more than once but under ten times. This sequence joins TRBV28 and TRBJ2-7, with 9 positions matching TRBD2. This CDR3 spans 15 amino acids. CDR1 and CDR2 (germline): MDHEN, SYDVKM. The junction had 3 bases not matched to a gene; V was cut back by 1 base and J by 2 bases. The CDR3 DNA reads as TGTGCCAGCAGTTTATCGCGGGAGGGTACCTACGAGCAGTACTTC. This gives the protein CASSLSREGTYEQYF.

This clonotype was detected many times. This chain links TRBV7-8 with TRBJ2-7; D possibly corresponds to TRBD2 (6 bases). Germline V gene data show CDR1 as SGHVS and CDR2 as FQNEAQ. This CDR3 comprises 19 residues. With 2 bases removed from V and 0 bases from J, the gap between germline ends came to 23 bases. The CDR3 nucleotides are TGTGCCAGCAGCTTAAGACTAGAGCCACTTAACCGGGGCTCCTACGAGCAGTACTTC. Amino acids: CASSLRLEPLNRGSYEQYF.

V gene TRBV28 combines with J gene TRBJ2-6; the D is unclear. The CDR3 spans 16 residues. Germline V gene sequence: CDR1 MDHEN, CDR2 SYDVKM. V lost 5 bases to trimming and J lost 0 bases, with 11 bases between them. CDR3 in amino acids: CASSSTSRSGANVLTF. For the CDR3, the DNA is TGTGCCAGCAGTAGTACGTCTCGCTCTGGGGCCAACGTCCTGACTTTC. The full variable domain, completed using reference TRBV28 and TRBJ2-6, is DVKVTQSSRYLVKRTGEKVFLECVQDMDHENMFWYRQDPGLGLRLIYFSYDVKMKEKGDIPEGYSVSREKKERFSLILESASTNQTSMYLCASSSTSRSGANVLTFGAGSRLTVL.

As DNA, the CDR3 is TGCGCCAGCAGTGAGTCGTGGGAAACTGAAGCTTTCTTT. This translates into CASSESWETEAFF. The chain couples TRBV10-1 to TRBJ1-1; no clear D. V dropped 0 bases and J dropped 5 bases, with 7 bases sitting between them. In germline, CDR1 is WNHNN, CDR2 SYGVQD (reference sequence). The CDR3 is made up of 13 amino acids.

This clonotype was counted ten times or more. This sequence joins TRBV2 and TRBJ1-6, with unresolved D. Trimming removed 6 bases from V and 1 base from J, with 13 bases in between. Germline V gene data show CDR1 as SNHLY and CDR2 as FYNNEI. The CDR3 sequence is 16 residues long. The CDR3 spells CASSYGQSSYNSPLHF. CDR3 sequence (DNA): TGTGCCAGCAGCTACGGCCAGAGTTCCTATAATTCACCCCTCCACTTT.